One and the same sample provided the 7 T cell receptor beta chains below, sequenced in a study of T cell responses to AZD1222 COVID-19 vaccine. Some clones are missing from TCRdb's copy, which holds only in-frame ones; the method was immunoSEQ multiplex PCR. The data contain nearly 110,000 clones, around 90% of them seen just once; the ten biggest clones take up over 3.5%. Sample: peripheral blood, taken on day 0 of AZD1222 vaccination. These receptors were taken from an adult in good health.

V usage is TRBV12-3 or TRBV12-4 and J usage is TRBJ2-3; a possible D gene is TRBD2 (5 bases). Trimming pared 3 bases from V and 3 bases from J, leaving 7 bases between. The CDR3 covers 13 residues. The CDR3 loop reads CASSFGGTDTQYF. The CDR3 DNA sequence: TGTGCCAGCAGTTTCGGAGGAACAGATACGCAGTATTTT.

The chain employs TRBV28 and TRBJ1-1; D uncertain. Trimming stripped 1 base from V and 4 bases from J, with 28 bases between. The CDR3 has 20 amino acids. Germline CDR1 is MDHEN and CDR2 is SYDVKM. The CDR3 region is CASSLSFHRMAEVWRTEAFF. The DNA of the CDR3 is TGTGCCAGCAGTTTATCTTTCCACCGTATGGCAGAGGTTTGGCGCACTGAAGCTTTCTTT.

The sample holds one count of this clone. V is TRBV5-5 and J is TRBJ2-7; the D call may be TRBD1 or TRBD2 (6 bases each). Between the trimmed V and J ends, which lost 4 bases and 5 bases, there was a span of 19 bases. The CDR3 extends over 15 amino acids. The germline gives CDR1 SGHKS, CDR2 YYEKEE (reference sequence). The chain's CDR3 is CASSRVWGAGHEQYF. The CDR3 DNA reads as TGTGCCAGCAGCCGGGTTTGGGGGGCCGGCCACGAGCAGTACTTC.

The J gene is TRBJ1-4, the V gene TRBV18; no clear D gene. This CDR3 has 13 amino acids. Germline loops: CDR1 KGHSH, CDR2 LQKENI. Trimming stripped 2 bases from V and 7 bases from J, with 8 bases between. CDR3 in amino acids: CASSPEDGEKLFF. In DNA form, the CDR3 reads TGTGCCAGCTCACCAGAGGATGGTGAAAAACTGTTTTTT.

The chain joins TRBV6-4 to TRBJ2-1; no reliable D call. V was pared by 0 bases and J by 7 bases, with 10 bases between. CDR3 size: 14 residues. The germline gives CDR1 MRHNA, CDR2 SNTAGT. The DNA for the CDR3 is TGTGCCAGCAGTGACTCCCTTAGCAGAAATGAGCAGTTCTTC. Its translation: CASSDSLSRNEQFF.

With respect to this clone: Other DNA sequences of this sample code for an identical CDR3. The chain joins TRBV3-1 (or the pseudogene TRBV3-2) to TRBJ1-2, with D tentatively TRBD1 (5 bases). Germline CDR1 LGHDT, CDR2 YNNKEL (reference sequence). The CDR3 consists of 13 residues. V lost 3 bases, J lost 2 bases, and 7 bases lay in between. In DNA form, the CDR3 reads TGTGCCAGCAGCCAGGGGCAGAACTATGGCTACACCTTC. Its translation is CASSQGQNYGYTF.

The gene calls are TRBV27 and TRBJ2-3; no firm D call. Looked up from germline, CDR1 is MNHEY and CDR2 is SMNVEV (reference sequence). Between the trimmed V and J ends, which lost 5 bases and 0 bases, there was a span of 3 bases. This CDR3 comprises 12 residues. The CDR3 DNA is TGTGCCAGCAGTCTTAGCACAGATACGCAGTATTTT. Its protein product is CASSLSTDTQYF.